These 22 T cell receptor beta chains were sequenced from one sample in a study of T-cell reconstitution after alpha-beta-depleted transplantation in children. Library preparation (for TCRbeta) was performed with unique molecular identifiers. Via MiXCR, TCRdb re-called the PCR reads, giving one row per CDR3 protein. The sample yields 400,000 to 500,000 distinct CDR3 sequences, 11% seen once. The sample consisted of PBMCs from the stem cell graft donor, taken from the stem cell graft. These receptors originate from a human donor who donated a stem cell graft to a child with acute myeloid leukemia.

V usage is TRBV29-1 and J usage is TRBJ2-1; 11 positions agree with TRBD2. Germline loops: CDR1 SQVTM, CDR2 ANQGSEA. V trimming: 6 bases; J trimming: 8 bases; junction bases outside the gene matches: 9. The CDR3 length is 14 residues. In DNA, the CDR3 is TGCAGCGTAGTCGTCCTAGCGGGAGGTTATGAGCAGTTCTTC. It specifies CSVVVLAGGYEQFF.

V usage is TRBV12-3 or TRBV12-4 and J usage is TRBJ2-3; D may be TRBD1 or TRBD2 (5 bases each). Trimming cost V 7 bases and J 0 bases, with 11 bases left between them. This CDR3 is built from 14 residues. CDR3 sequence: CASTTGRSTDTQYF. The CDR3 DNA reads TGTGCCAGCACCACGGGACGTAGCACAGATACGCAGTATTTT.

This clonotype came up a few times. The CDR3 bases are TGTGCCAGTTCGAGGGGGGCTAGCGGAGCAGATACGCAGTATTTT. Its protein is CASSRGASGADTQYF. The chain joins TRBV12-3 or TRBV12-4 to TRBJ2-3, with a tentative D call TRBD2 (7 bases). The CDR3 has 15 residues. Deletions cut 9 bases from V and 4 bases from J, with 20 bases between.

The chain combines TRBV27 with TRBJ2-3; a possible D gene is TRBD2 (5 bases). The CDR3 is 13 residues long. The ends were cut back, 4 bases at V and 6 bases at J, with 11 bases in the middle. CDR1 MNHEY and CDR2 SMNVEV come from the germline V gene (reference sequence). As DNA, the CDR3 is TGTGCCAGCAGTTCCTCGGGGTACGATACGCAGTATTTT. It is translated as CASSSSGYDTQYF.

A few counts support this clonotype. The rearrangement links TRBV5-4 to TRBJ1-5; D is perhaps TRBD1 (6 bases). V dropped 2 bases and J dropped 8 bases, with 11 bases sitting between them. This CDR3 comprises 13 residues. The germline V gene has CDR1 SGHNT and CDR2 YYREEE (reference sequence). DNA for the CDR3: TGTGCCAGCAGCTTTGCGGGGGCAGAGCCCCAGCATTTT. Translating it yields CASSFAGAEPQHF.

There are many counts of this clonotype. J is TRBJ2-3 and V is TRBV12-3 or TRBV12-4, with TRBD2 matching over 8 bases. J gave up 3 bases and V 6 bases, and 8 bases lay outside the gene matches. This CDR3 has 15 residues. DNA for the CDR3: TGTGCCAGCAGCCTAAGCGGGAGTGGTACAGATACGCAGTATTTT. This sequence encodes CASSLSGSGTDTQYF.

This clonotype was detected ten times or more. The chain recombines TRBV20-1 with TRBJ1-2; a weak D match, TRBD1 (6 bases). Germline CDR1 reads DFQATT; CDR2 reads SNEGSKA (reference sequence). CDR3 length: 12 amino acids. Trimming pared 6 bases from V and 8 bases from J, leaving 16 bases between. CDR3: CSAKTGVRGYTF. CDR3 sequence (DNA): TGCAGTGCCAAGACAGGAGTCCGCGGCTACACCTTC.

There are a few counts of this clonotype. The V call is TRBV29-1, the J call TRBJ2-5; no reliable D call. The V end was cut by 6 bases, the J end by 1 base, with 12 bases between. The CDR3 totals 13 residues. CDR1 and CDR2 from the germline V gene are SQVTM and ANQGSEA. This chain's CDR3 is CSVAWLVQETQYF. In nucleotides, the CDR3 is TGCAGCGTCGCGTGGCTAGTCCAAGAGACCCAGTACTTC.

The sample holds many counts of this clonotype. The gene calls are TRBV9 and TRBJ2-1, with D possibly matching TRBD2 (5 bases). V gave up 0 bases and J gave up 2 bases, with 9 bases separating them. The CDR3 has 15 amino acids. Germline V gene lookup returns CDR1 SGDLS and CDR2 YYNGEE. The CDR3 region has the DNA TGTGCCAGCAGCGTAGTAAGCGGTGCCTACAATGAGCAGTTCTTC. This codes for CASSVVSGAYNEQFF.

The chain links TRBV2 to TRBJ1-5; no reliable D call. This CDR3 region has 15 residues. The V end lost 6 bases, the J end lost 4 bases, and 16 bases lay between the germline ends. Germline lookup yields CDR1 SNHLY and CDR2 FYNNEI. In DNA form, the CDR3 reads TGTGCCAGCAGGGGAGCCGGGCCCCCGAATCAGCCCCAGCATTTT. Translated: CASRGAGPPNQPQHF.

This clonotype was seen a single time. The rearrangement uses TRBV3-1 and TRBJ2-2; D may correspond to TRBD1 or TRBD2 (5 bases each). This CDR3 contains 16 residues. Germline-derived CDR1 and CDR2 are LGHDT and YNNKEL (reference sequence). V lost 3 bases to trimming and J lost 0 bases, with 11 bases between them. This CDR3 reads CASSHPGPANTGELFF. CDR3 nucleotides: TGTGCCAGCAGCCACCCGGGGCCTGCGAACACCGGGGAGCTGTTTTTT.

This clonotype was picked up a small number of times. This chain links TRBV12-3 or TRBV12-4 with TRBJ2-1; no firm D call. Trimming cost V 6 bases and J 0 bases, with 9 bases left between them. The CDR3 has 14 amino acids. The CDR3 here is CASSPSASYNEQFF. The CDR3 nucleotides read TGTGCCAGCAGCCCTAGTGCCTCCTACAATGAGCAGTTCTTC.

The table lists this clonotype with a few counts. V and J are TRBV7-8 and TRBJ2-3; tentatively, D is TRBD2 (7 bases). V was cut by 0 bases and J by 2 bases, with 12 bases left in between. CDR1 SGHVS and CDR2 FQNEAQ come from the germline V gene. The CDR3 is made up of 16 amino acids. The CDR3 nucleotides read TGTGCCAGCAGCTTAGCCCGGGGGGCTACCACAGATACGCAGTATTTT. It codes for CASSLARGATTDTQYF.

The V call is TRBV5-1, the J call TRBJ1-1, with a tentative D call TRBD1 (5 bases). This CDR3 is 14 amino acids long. The V and J ends lost 2 bases and 11 bases respectively, with 19 bases between them. Germline V gene sequence: CDR1 SGHRS, CDR2 YFSETQ. CDR3 sequence (DNA): TGCGCCAGCAGCTTCTCCACAGGAATTTTGGCGGCTTTCTTT. Translated, it gives CASSFSTGILAAFF.

Many counts were recorded for this clonotype. The genes are TRBV15 and TRBJ1-1; D call uncertain. The CDR3 is 14 amino acids. The V gene's germline CDR1 is LNHNV and CDR2 YYDKDF (reference sequence). V dropped 5 bases and J dropped 1 base, with 11 bases sitting between them. The CDR3 protein is CATSLTIGNTEAFF. The CDR3 DNA follows: TGTGCCACCAGCCTGACCATAGGGAACACTGAAGCTTTCTTT.

V gene TRBV14 combines with J gene TRBJ2-7, with 12 bases fitting TRBD1. Unmatched junction bases numbered 20, after V lost 1 base and J lost 4 bases. Germline CDR1 SGHDN, CDR2 FVKESK. The CDR3 length is 21 residues. The CDR3 here is CASSQVPLWGQGAISAYEQYF. CDR3 sequence (DNA): TGTGCCAGCAGCCAAGTCCCCTTGTGGGGACAGGGGGCAATTTCTGCTTACGAGCAGTACTTC.

This sequence joins TRBV27 and TRBJ1-6; no firm D call. The CDR3 runs 14 residues. Germline assignment: CDR1 MNHEY and CDR2 SMNVEV (reference sequence). Trimming took off 3 bases at V and 1 base at J, with 4 bases between the two ends. The CDR3 spells CASSLFSYNSPLHF. The DNA for the CDR3 is TGTGCCAGCAGTTTGTTTTCCTATAATTCACCCCTCCACTTT.

This clonotype was observed a few times. This chain uses TRBV3-1 with TRBJ1-1; unclear D gene. V was shortened by 4 bases and J by 6 bases, with 15 bases between the two germline ends. Germline V lookup: CDR1 LGHDT, CDR2 YNNKEL (reference sequence). The length of the CDR3 is 14 residues. Here the CDR3 DNA reads TGTGCCAGCAGCCCCCTCGGGATAGAGGCTGAAGCTTTCTTT. This sequence encodes CASSPLGIEAEAFF.

This clonotype has more than one count but fewer than ten. This chain links TRBV11-2 with TRBJ1-3; tentative D call: TRBD1 (5 bases). This CDR3 contains 15 residues. Germline CDR1 SGHAT, CDR2 FQNNGV. The V end lost 4 bases, the J end lost 8 bases, and 18 bases lay between the germline ends. The CDR3 region has the DNA TGTGCCAGCAGCTACTCAGGGAAAGCGATACACACCATATATTTT. It translates to CASSYSGKAIHTIYF. The full variable domain, in which reference TRBV11-2 and TRBJ1-3 provide the parts outside the CDR3, is EAGVAQSPRYKIIEKRQSVAFWCNPISGHATLYWYQQILGQGPKLLIQFQNNGVVDDSQLPKDRFSAERLKGVDSTLKIQPAKLEDSAVYLCASSYSGKAIHTIYFGEGSWLTVV.

The chain links TRBV5-1 to TRBJ2-2; the D is unclear. Germline values: CDR1 SGHRS, CDR2 YFSETQ. The CDR3 is made up of 15 amino acids. Trimming removed 6 bases from V and 0 bases from J, with 12 bases in between. Here the CDR3 reads CASTKDPTNTGELFF. The CDR3 region has the DNA TGCGCCAGCACGAAGGACCCGACGAACACCGGGGAGCTGTTTTTT.

V and J are TRBV4-2 and TRBJ2-3; 13 bases are shared with TRBD2. The CDR3 totals 17 residues. V dropped 4 bases and J dropped 5; count of bases not matched to a gene: 9. Germline values: CDR1 LGHNA, CDR2 YNFKEQ. The CDR3 nucleotides read TGTGCCAGCAGCCCACGACTAGCGGGAGGTACTGGAGATACGCAGTATTTT. Its protein is CASSPRLAGGTGDTQYF.

This clonotype was seen only a few times. This sequence joins TRBV5-1 and TRBJ2-5, with D unresolved. Per germline, CDR1 SGHRS and CDR2 YFSETQ. The CDR3 loop spans 14 amino acids. V was trimmed by 0 bases and J by 5 bases, leaving 11 bases between them. CDR3 nucleotides: TGCGCCAGCAGCTTGGACGTGGCTAGGGAGACCCAGTACTTC. Protein: CASSLDVARETQYF.